Following are 13 T cell receptor beta chains from one sample sequenced in a study of cytomegalovirus exposure and HLA in healthy donors. Vbeta (60) and Jbeta (13) primers were used in the PCR. Assay used: immunoSEQ multiplex PCR; TCRdb lists only in-frame clones, some missing. The table has 150,000 to 200,000 clones, 70% to 90% seen once; the top ten hold approximately 2.3%. Input material: PBMCs. The receptors shown here come from a young man in good health and CMV-seropositive.

DNA for the CDR3: TGTGCCAGCAGAACCCGGAGTGCCTACGAGCAGTACTTC. Translating it yields CASRTRSAYEQYF. The gene calls are TRBV27 and TRBJ2-7; D uncertain. Germline CDR1 is MNHEY and CDR2 is SMNVEV (reference sequence). There are 13 residues in the CDR3. Deletions cut 6 bases from V and 2 bases from J, with 11 bases between.

This chain connects TRBV5-1 to TRBJ2-1; unclear D gene. V was clipped by 1 base and J by 0 bases, with 5 bases between them. The V gene's germline CDR1 is SGHRS and CDR2 YFSETQ. The CDR3 has 14 amino acids. The CDR3 nucleotides read TGCGCCAGCAGCTTGTTTAACTCCTACAATGAGCAGTTCTTC. Its translation: CASSLFNSYNEQFF.

The V gene is TRBV15, the J gene TRBJ2-1; D may be TRBD1 (7 bases). The CDR3 has 15 amino acids. Germline loops: CDR1 LNHNV, CDR2 YYDKDF (reference sequence). V was cut by 5 bases and J by 1 base, with 12 bases left in between. The CDR3, as DNA: TGTGCCACCAGCCCGACAGGGACTTCCTACAATGAGCAGTTCTTC. This codes for CATSPTGTSYNEQFF.

The chain links TRBV9 to TRBJ2-7, with 9 bases that match TRBD1. Germline values: CDR1 SGDLS, CDR2 YYNGEE. The CDR3 runs 16 residues. The V segment lost 0 bases and the J segment 1 base; nucleotides outside the gene matches: 5. CDR3 in DNA: TGTGCCAGCAGCGTAGAAGGGACAGGGCCGTCCTACGAGCAGTACTTC. Protein: CASSVEGTGPSYEQYF. The full variable domain, its missing parts supplied by reference TRBV9 and TRBJ2-7, is DSGVTQTPKHLITATGQRVTLRCSPRSGDLSVYWYQQSLDQGLQFLIQYYNGEERAKGNILERFSAQQFPDLHSELNLSSLELGDSALYFCASSVEGTGPSYEQYFGPGTRLTVT.

This clone was seen just once. The V call is TRBV7-9, the J call TRBJ1-1; possible D gene TRBD1, 5 bases. The CDR3 loop spans 14 amino acids. Germline values: CDR1 SEHNR, CDR2 FQNEAQ (reference sequence). V shed 4 bases and J shed 3 bases, with 12 bases lying between them. CDR3: CASSSREKDTEAFF. DNA of the CDR3: TGTGCCAGCAGCTCCAGGGAAAAGGACACTGAAGCTTTCTTT.

The chain employs TRBV4-2 and TRBJ1-1; 12 nucleotides agree with TRBD1. V gave up 4 bases and J gave up 3 bases; unmatched junction bases: 6. Germline V gene sequence: CDR1 LGHNA, CDR2 YNFKEQ. The CDR3 contains 16 residues. This CDR3 reads CASSRPGQGAYTEAFF. The CDR3 DNA sequence: TGTGCCAGCAGCCGCCCGGGACAGGGGGCCTACACTGAAGCTTTCTTT.

In this sample, this clone turned up once. The rearrangement links TRBV5-4 to TRBJ1-1; no firm D call. Trimming took 3 bases from V and 3 from J, leaving 9 bases between them. Germline V gene lookup returns CDR1 SGHNT and CDR2 YYREEE (reference sequence). This CDR3 has 13 amino acids. CDR3 sequence: CASSSVEYTEAFF. The CDR3 nucleotides read TGTGCCAGCAGCTCGGTAGAGTACACTGAAGCTTTCTTT.

J is TRBJ1-2 and V is TRBV5-1, with 10 bases aligning to TRBD1. Trimming cost V 4 bases and J 7 bases; bases outside gene matches: 10. The CDR3 is 15 amino acids. Germline CDR1 and CDR2: SGHRS and YFSETQ. This chain's CDR3 is CASSPPTGGGGGYTF. The CDR3 DNA is TGCGCCAGCAGCCCGCCGACAGGGGGCGGGGGTGGCTACACCTTC. Combining the CDR3 with reference TRBV5-1 and TRBJ1-2 gives the whole variable domain KAGVTQTPRYLIKTRGQQVTLSCSPISGHRSVSWYQQTPGQGLQFLFEYFSETQRNKGNFPGRFSGRQFSNSRSEMNVSTLELGDSALYLCASSPPTGGGGGYTFGSGTRLTVV.

The chain employs TRBV25-1 and TRBJ2-4; TRBD2 might be the D (6 bases). V shed 6 bases and J shed 5 bases, with 14 bases lying between them. The CDR3 totals 14 residues. Germline V gene sequence: CDR1 MGHDK, CDR2 SYGVNS. CDR3 sequence: CASSSGVGQNIQYF. In nucleotides, the CDR3 is TGTGCCAGCAGCTCGGGGGTGGGTCAAAACATTCAGTACTTC.

This clone occurred a few times. The chain is built from TRBV2 and TRBJ2-5; TRBD2 aligns across 12 bases. This CDR3 is built from 14 residues. Germline assignment: CDR1 SNHLY and CDR2 FYNNEI. The ends lost 5 bases at V and 5 bases at J; junction bases unmatched: 3. The CDR3 spells CASSTGLAGETQYF. Written as DNA, the CDR3 is TGTGCCAGCAGTACCGGACTAGCGGGGGAGACCCAGTACTTC.

The chain carries TRBV5-1 and TRBJ2-2; no firm D call. This CDR3 contains 12 residues. Germline CDR1 SGHRS, CDR2 YFSETQ. V lost 5 bases, J lost 7 bases, and 9 bases lay in between. CDR3: CASRREIGELFF. The DNA for the CDR3 is TGCGCCAGCAGGCGAGAGATCGGGGAGCTGTTTTTT. The entire variable domain, with the rest obtained from reference TRBV5-1 and TRBJ2-2, is as follows: KAGVTQTPRYLIKTRGQQVTLSCSPISGHRSVSWYQQTPGQGLQFLFEYFSETQRNKGNFPGRFSGRQFSNSRSEMNVSTLELGDSALYLCASRREIGELFFGEGSRLTVL.

This chain links TRBV4-1 with TRBJ1-5; D remains ambiguous. CDR1 is MGHRA, CDR2 YSYEKL, per germline. Trimming left V 2 bases short and J 0 bases short, with 29 bases between. The CDR3 extends over 22 amino acids. CDR3 amino acids: CASSQLERGGKGLIDSNQPQHF. CDR3 in DNA: TGCGCCAGCAGCCAACTTGAACGGGGAGGGAAAGGGTTGATAGATAGCAATCAGCCCCAGCATTTT.

The chain carries TRBV7-9 and TRBJ1-2; maybe TRBD1 (5 bases). From germline, CDR1 is SEHNR and CDR2 FQNEAQ (reference sequence). The germline V and J ends were trimmed by 2 bases and 10 bases, with 11 bases remaining between them. The CDR3 length is 12 residues. The CDR3 DNA follows: TGTGCCAGCAGCTTACTGGACACCACCTACACCTTC. It encodes CASSLLDTTYTF.